This entry lists 19 T cell receptor beta chains sequenced from one sample in a study of human T cells and chemical hapten exposure. MiXCR, run by TCRdb on the RACE reads, gives a single entry per CDR3 protein. The sample holds hundreds of thousands of distinct CDR3 sequences, about 6% seen once. The time point: patch test 2, 6 weeks after DPC sensitization. Treatment here: therapeutic diphenylcyclopropenone sensitization with weekly scalp DPC. This material consisted of whole blood, taken in connection with sensitization to the hapten diphenylcyclopropenone (DPC). Every receptor here comes from a woman between 18 and 29 years old with alopecia areata. Some clones in this sample may be carry-over from other donors' samples.

The sample holds many counts of this clonotype. The chain uses TRBV12-3 or TRBV12-4 and TRBJ1-5; D is perhaps TRBD1 (5 bases). V lost 0 bases to trimming and J lost 4 bases, with 10 bases between them. The CDR3 totals 15 residues. The CDR3 here is CASSLARRGNQPQHF. In DNA, the CDR3 is TGTGCCAGCAGTTTAGCCAGGCGGGGGAATCAGCCCCAGCATTTT.

The rearrangement uses TRBV7-2 and TRBJ2-5; tentatively, D is TRBD2 (6 bases). The ends were cut back, 4 bases at V and 7 bases at J, with 16 bases in the middle. The CDR3 totals 14 residues. Germline-derived CDR1 and CDR2 are SGHTA and FQGNSA. CDR3 bases: TGTGCCAGCAGCTCCCTCTTGGACGGGGGGACCCAGTACTTC. Translated: CASSSLLDGGTQYF.

In its sample, this clonotype was seen many times. The chain recombines TRBV19 with TRBJ1-5; no firm D call. Germline CDR1 reads LNHDA; CDR2 reads SQIVND (reference sequence). The CDR3 runs to 14 residues. Trimming left V 6 bases short and J 5 bases short, with 14 bases between. CDR3 sequence (DNA): TGTGCCAGTAGAAGGGAGGCGGCCGATCAGCCCCAGCATTTT. Translated: CASRREAADQPQHF. The variable domain in full, with the rest retrieved from reference TRBV19 and TRBJ1-5, is DGGITQSPKYLFRKEGQNVTLSCEQNLNHDAMYWYRQDPGQGLRLIYYSQIVNDFQKGDIAEGYSVSREKKESFPLTVTSAQKNPTAFYLCASRREAADQPQHFGDGTRLSIL.

This chain joins TRBV7-2 and TRBJ2-1; D gene unclear. Germline V gives CDR1 SGHTA, CDR2 FQGNSA. Trimming shortened V by 4 bases and J by 0 bases, and 13 bases separated the two germline ends. The CDR3 extends over 16 amino acids. The CDR3 DNA follows: TGTGCCAGCAGCTCAGGTATCGGAAGCTCCTACAATGAGCAGTTCTTC. Its translation: CASSSGIGSSYNEQFF. The full variable domain, completed using reference TRBV7-2 and TRBJ2-1, is GAGVSQSPSNKVTEKGKDVELRCDPISGHTALYWYRQSLGQGLEFLIYFQGNSAPDKSGLPSDRFSAERTGGSVSTLTIQRTQQEDSAVYLCASSSGIGSSYNEQFFGPGTRLTVL.

The V gene is TRBV20-1, the J gene TRBJ2-7, with 9 bases that match TRBD1. The germline V gene has CDR1 DFQATT and CDR2 SNEGSKA (reference sequence). V was pared by 0 bases and J by 5 bases, with 5 bases of the junction left unmatched. The CDR3 loop spans 14 amino acids. The CDR3, as DNA: TGCAGTGCTAGAGATCTACAGGGGGCGCACGAGCAGTACTTC. Protein product: CSARDLQGAHEQYF.

The rearrangement links TRBV12-3 or TRBV12-4 to TRBJ1-2; no definite D call. The CDR3 extends over 17 amino acids. V lost 5 bases to trimming and J lost 2 bases, with 21 bases between them. The CDR3 here is CASSKKLSGVTNYGYTF. CDR3 DNA sequence: TGTGCCAGCAGTAAAAAACTCTCGGGAGTAACAAACTATGGCTACACCTTC.

This clonotype was seen at least ten times. The chain recombines TRBV6-5 with TRBJ1-6; 10 nucleotides agree with TRBD1. V shed 5 bases, J shed 7 bases, and the junction held 8 bases outside the gene matches. The CDR3 is 16 residues long. The germline gives CDR1 MNHEY, CDR2 SVGAGI. The CDR3 reads CASSLGQGIWNSPLHF. The CDR3 DNA reads as TGTGCCAGCAGTCTGGGACAGGGGATTTGGAATTCACCCCTCCACTTT.

J is TRBJ2-7 and V is TRBV24-1, with unresolved D. From germline, CDR1 is KGHDR and CDR2 SFDVKD. The CDR3 extends over 13 amino acids. V was clipped by 9 bases and J by 2 bases, with 13 bases between them. The CDR3 loop is CATLGKGPYEQYF. Here the CDR3 DNA reads TGTGCCACCCTAGGCAAGGGTCCCTACGAGCAGTACTTC.

Many counts were recorded for this clonotype. The rearrangement joins TRBV7-8 to TRBJ1-1; TRBD1 matches 7 bases. CDR1 is SGHVS and CDR2 is FQNEAQ in the germline V gene. The CDR3 contains 14 residues. The junction had 2 bases not matched to a gene; V was cut back by 0 bases and J by 4 bases. The CDR3 DNA reads TGTGCCAGCAGCTTAGCGTCAGGGGGCACTGAAGCTTTCTTT. Amino acids: CASSLASGGTEAFF.

This clonotype appeared a few times. V gene TRBV3-1 combines with J gene TRBJ2-5; no firm D call. Germline V gene sequence: CDR1 LGHDT, CDR2 YNNKEL (reference sequence). V was clipped by 6 bases and J by 2 bases, with 10 bases between them. This CDR3 has 13 amino acids. The CDR3 nucleotides read TGTGCCAGCAGTTTCATGCTGCAAGAGACCCAGTACTTC. Its translation: CASSFMLQETQYF.

CDR3: CASSRGTLRGYGYTF. CDR3 DNA sequence: TGTGCCAGCAGCCGCGGGACTTTGAGAGGGTATGGCTACACCTTC. The chain links TRBV4-2 to TRBJ1-2; possible D gene TRBD1, 5 bases. The V end was cut by 4 bases, the J end by 5 bases, with 17 bases between. Germline CDR1 reads LGHNA; CDR2 reads YNFKEQ. This CDR3 contains 15 residues.

The V call is TRBV20-1, the J call TRBJ2-2; weak D call: TRBD2 (6 bases). CDR3 length: 13 amino acids. Germline-derived CDR1 and CDR2 are DFQATT and SNEGSKA (reference sequence). The V gene lost 3 bases and the J gene lost 4 bases, with 9 bases spanning the gap. The CDR3 nucleotides read TGCAGTGCTAGTAGGGACTTCACCGGGGAGCTGTTTTTT. Translating it yields CSASRDFTGELFF.

This clonotype occurred a few times. V usage is TRBV2 and J usage is TRBJ1-2; TRBD1 agrees at 7 bases. Germline CDR1 SNHLY, CDR2 FYNNEI. The V segment lost 8 bases and the J segment 5 bases; nucleotides outside the gene matches: 8. The CDR3 totals 13 residues. In DNA, the CDR3 is TGTGCCAGCTCCGACAGGGTTGCGTATGGCTACACCTTC. This codes for CASSDRVAYGYTF.

The chain carries TRBV6-2 or TRBV6-3 and TRBJ2-7; D gene uncertain. The CDR3 is made up of 13 amino acids. CDR1 and CDR2 from the germline V gene are MNHEY and SVGEGT. Trimming cost V 2 bases and J 3 bases, with 8 bases left between them. The CDR3 here is CASSYTPDYEQYF. The CDR3 DNA reads as TGTGCCAGCAGTTACACGCCGGACTACGAGCAGTACTTC.

This clonotype was counted only a few times. The rearrangement joins TRBV28 to TRBJ1-2; D not resolved. CDR1 and CDR2 from the germline V gene are MDHEN and SYDVKM. V lost 6 bases and J lost 3, with 11 bases in between. There are 13 residues in the CDR3. The chain's CDR3 is CASSGQIDYGYTF. In DNA form, the CDR3 reads TGTGCCAGCAGCGGGCAGATCGACTATGGCTACACCTTC.

There are many counts of this clonotype. The rearrangement joins TRBV6-5 to TRBJ1-5; perhaps TRBD1 as D (5 bases). V was cut by 5 bases and J by 0 bases, with 11 bases left in between. Per germline, CDR1 MNHEY and CDR2 SVGAGI. This CDR3 is built from 15 residues. The DNA of the CDR3 is TGTGCCAGCAGTCGCGGCGGGGGTAGCAATCAGCCCCAGCATTTT. This gives the protein CASSRGGGSNQPQHF.

This clonotype has only a few counts. This sequence joins TRBV9 and TRBJ2-5; TRBD2 aligns across 8 bases. Germline V gives CDR1 SGDLS, CDR2 YYNGEE. This CDR3 is built from 15 residues. Trimming took 3 bases from V and 4 from J; bases not matched to a gene: 8. The CDR3 DNA reads as TGTGCCAGCAGCGCCCATAACGCGGGGGGAGAGACCCAGTACTTC. It is translated as CASSAHNAGGETQYF.

This clonotype was recorded a few times. This chain joins TRBV7-9 and TRBJ2-3; no definite D call. CDR1 is SEHNR, CDR2 FQNEAQ, per germline (reference sequence). There are 18 residues in the CDR3. V lost 4 bases and J 2 bases, leaving 22 bases between the germline ends. CDR3 amino acids: CASSSRFLAVQNTDTQYF. CDR3 DNA: TGTGCCAGCAGCTCCCGGTTCTTGGCCGTCCAGAACACAGATACGCAGTATTTT.

This clonotype came up a few times. This chain uses TRBV11-1 with TRBJ2-7, with D perhaps TRBD1 (6 bases). Germline V lookup: CDR1 SGHAT, CDR2 FQDESV (reference sequence). V gave up 1 base and J gave up 7 bases, with 17 bases separating them. This CDR3 region has 15 residues. The CDR3 DNA reads TGTGCCAGCAGCTTAGGGGCAGGGGATGTACGAGAGCAGTACTTC. Its translation: CASSLGAGDVREQYF.